This passage covers 27 T cell receptor beta chains from one sample sequenced in a study of cytomegalovirus exposure and HLA in healthy donors. A multiplex PCR was run with 60 Vbeta primers and 13 Jbeta primers. Clones were sequenced by immunoSEQ multiplex PCR, and TCRdb holds only the in-frame ones, with some missing. This sample carries about 200,000 clones, more than 70% of them seen once, and the ten largest clones take approximately 1%. The source material was PBMCs. The receptors stem from a middle-aged woman in good health and CMV-seronegative.

The V gene is TRBV9, the J gene TRBJ2-3; weak D call: TRBD2 (6 bases). V was trimmed by 0 bases and J by 2 bases, leaving 10 bases between them. Per the germline V gene, CDR1 is SGDLS and CDR2 is YYNGEE. This CDR3 contains 15 residues. CDR3 in amino acids: CASSVVGLHTDTQYF. In DNA, the CDR3 is TGTGCCAGCAGCGTAGTGGGACTTCACACAGATACGCAGTATTTT.

The rearrangement links TRBV7-8 to TRBJ2-6; TRBD1 is a possible D gene (5 bases). This CDR3 contains 16 residues. CDR1 and CDR2 (germline): SGHVS, FQNEAQ. Deletions cut 3 bases from V and 2 bases from J, with 11 bases between. The CDR3 region has the DNA TGTGCCAGCAGCTTTTCCAGGGTCGCTGGGGCCAACGTCCTGACTTTC. Encoded protein: CASSFSRVAGANVLTF.

The rearrangement joins TRBV7-2 to TRBJ1-2; D call uncertain. The CDR3 runs to 17 residues. CDR1 is SGHTA, CDR2 FQGNSA, per germline. Trimming took off 5 bases at V and 8 bases at J, with 27 bases between the two ends. CDR3 sequence (DNA): TGTGCCAGCAGCCCCCGGTTGTGGGGAGCCTTAGTGGGCGGCTACACCTTC. Translating it yields CASSPRLWGALVGGYTF.

In DNA form, the CDR3 reads TGTGCCAGCAGTCCCGGACAGGGGGCGAACACTGAAGCTTTCTTT. This encodes CASSPGQGANTEAFF. The rearrangement joins TRBV27 to TRBJ1-1; 11 nucleotides line up with TRBD1. The CDR3 contains 15 residues. Germline-derived CDR1 and CDR2 are MNHEY and SMNVEV (reference sequence). Germline trimming cut 5 bases from V and 1 base from J; bases unmatched to any gene: 3.

This rearrangement joins TRBV2 to TRBJ2-2, with 10 positions matching TRBD2. Germline V gives CDR1 SNHLY, CDR2 FYNNEI. Germline trimming cut 6 bases from V and 2 bases from J; bases unmatched to any gene: 6. The CDR3 loop spans 16 amino acids. CDR3 in DNA: TGTGCCAGCAGCCCCGGACTAGCGGTTAACACCGGGGAGCTGTTTTTT. Translation: CASSPGLAVNTGELFF. The full variable domain, in which reference TRBV2 and TRBJ2-2 provide the parts outside the CDR3, is EPEVTQTPSHQVTQMGQEVILRCVPISNHLYFYWYRQILGQKVEFLVSFYNNEISEKSEIFDDQFSVERPDGSNFTLKIRSTKLEDSAMYFCASSPGLAVNTGELFFGEGSRLTVL.

The genes are TRBV5-1 and TRBJ2-3; 8 nucleotides agree with TRBD1. This CDR3 is 16 amino acids long. Germline CDR1 and CDR2: SGHRS and YFSETQ. Trimming removed 7 bases from V and 1 base from J; junction bases left unmatched: 11. The CDR3 DNA sequence: TGCGCCAGCCGCCTCAGCAGGGGGCCAGGCACAGATACGCAGTATTTT. Translation: CASRLSRGPGTDTQYF.

The chain couples TRBV25-1 to TRBJ1-3; 7 bases match TRBD1. CDR1 is MGHDK and CDR2 is SYGVNS in the germline V gene. With 3 bases clipped from V and 2 bases from J, the junction kept 1 base outside the gene matches. The CDR3 loop spans 14 amino acids. This CDR3 is CASSDRGAGNTIYF. The DNA for the CDR3 is TGTGCCAGCAGTGACAGGGGGGCTGGAAACACCATATATTTT.

This sequence joins TRBV5-6 and TRBJ2-1; 8 nucleotides align to TRBD2. J gave up 3 bases and V 0 bases, and 8 bases lay outside the gene matches. The length of the CDR3 is 17 residues. CDR1 and CDR2 from the germline V gene are SGHDT and YYEEEE. CDR3: CASSLARLARNYNEQFF. The CDR3 region has the DNA TGTGCCAGCAGCTTGGCTAGACTAGCGAGGAACTACAATGAGCAGTTCTTC.

The chain is built from TRBV27 and TRBJ2-1; possible D gene TRBD2, 6 bases. The V and J ends lost 6 bases and 3 bases respectively, with 18 bases between them. The CDR3 covers 16 residues. The V gene's germline CDR1 is MNHEY and CDR2 SMNVEV (reference sequence). CDR3 region: CASRPPPGTGYNEQFF. As DNA, the CDR3 is TGTGCCAGCAGACCGCCCCCCGGGACTGGCTACAATGAGCAGTTCTTC.

The V gene is TRBV19, the J gene TRBJ1-1, with 10 bases that match TRBD1. Germline values: CDR1 LNHDA, CDR2 SQIVND (reference sequence). The CDR3 is 14 residues long. V trimming: 4 bases; J trimming: 11 bases; junction bases outside the gene matches: 10. The CDR3 sequence: CASSKGDRGRKAFF. In DNA form, the CDR3 reads TGTGCCAGTAGTAAGGGTGACAGGGGGCGCAAGGCTTTCTTT.

This clone has only a few counts. This sequence joins TRBV7-9 and TRBJ2-7; 9 nucleotides align to TRBD1. Germline CDR1 reads SEHNR; CDR2 reads FQNEAQ (reference sequence). The CDR3 spans 13 residues. With 5 bases clipped from V and 6 bases from J, the junction kept 5 bases outside the gene matches. CDR3 nucleotide sequence: TGTGCCAGCAGCGGAGGGACAGGGCCCGAGCAGTACGTC. It specifies CASSGGTGPEQYV.

This chain uses TRBV4-1 with TRBJ2-1, with a tentative D call TRBD1 (5 bases). Germline assignment: CDR1 MGHRA and CDR2 YSYEKL. The CDR3 runs to 13 residues. The V end lost 6 bases, the J end lost 9 bases, and 15 bases lay between the germline ends. CDR3 bases: TGCGCCAGCAGACAGGACGCCGTCTCTGAGCAGTTCTTC. This translates into CASRQDAVSEQFF.

This rearrangement joins TRBV15 to TRBJ2-1; D is unresolved. V lost 0 bases to trimming and J lost 1 base, with 13 bases between them. The CDR3 covers 17 residues. CDR1 is LNHNV, CDR2 YYDKDF, per germline (reference sequence). The DNA for the CDR3 is TGTGCCACCAGCAGAGATTCTATTGATCTTTCCTACAATGAGCAGTTCTTC. Its translation: CATSRDSIDLSYNEQFF.

The rearrangement joins TRBV6-6 to TRBJ2-1; 13 bases agree with TRBD2. The V and J ends lost 3 bases and 9 bases, in that order; junction bases with no gene match: 5. The CDR3 length is 15 residues. Germline V gene data show CDR1 as MNHNY and CDR2 as SVGAGI (reference sequence). CDR3 bases: TGTGCCAGCAGTTATGGGACTAGCGGGACGGGTGAGCAGTTCTTC. Translating it yields CASSYGTSGTGEQFF.

The gene calls are TRBV13 and TRBJ2-5, with 9 bases that match TRBD2. CDR1 is PRHDT and CDR2 is FYEKMQ in the germline V gene (reference sequence). The V gene end was trimmed by 0 bases and the J gene end by 4 bases; junction bases not matched to a gene: 6. There are 16 residues in the CDR3. This CDR3 reads CASSLGLSGRGETQYF. The DNA for the CDR3 is TGTGCCAGCAGCTTAGGCCTTAGCGGGAGAGGAGAGACCCAGTACTTC. Supplemented by reference TRBV13 and TRBJ2-5, the full variable domain reads AAGVIQSPRHLIKEKRETATLKCYPIPRHDTVYWYQQGPGQDPQFLISFYEKMQSDKGSIPDRFSAQQFSDYHSELNMSSLELGDSALYFCASSLGLSGRGETQYFGPGTRLLVL.

The J gene is TRBJ2-7, the V gene TRBV5-6; no firm D call. Trimming removed 0 bases at V and 4 bases at J, with 8 bases between. Germline V CDR1 and CDR2: SGHDT, YYEEEE. The CDR3 runs to 13 residues. CDR3 nucleotide sequence: TGTGCCAGCAGCTTGGGGAAGCGATACGAGCAGTACTTC. Amino acid sequence: CASSLGKRYEQYF.

This clone came up a few times. V is TRBV19 and J is TRBJ2-2; tentatively, D is TRBD1 (5 bases). The CDR3 covers 16 residues. Between the trimmed V and J ends, which lost 5 bases and 0 bases, there was a span of 13 bases. Germline lookup yields CDR1 LNHDA and CDR2 SQIVND (reference sequence). The CDR3 DNA reads as TGTGCCAGTAGTCTCCCGACAGCCTCGAACACCGGGGAGCTGTTTTTT. The encoded protein is CASSLPTASNTGELFF.

The chain links TRBV19 to TRBJ2-3, with 11 bases matching TRBD2. CDR3 length equals 15 residues. From germline, CDR1 is LNHDA and CDR2 SQIVND (reference sequence). Losses at the gene ends were 5 bases for V and 5 bases for J; bases not matched to a gene: 6. The CDR3 is CASSALAGEGDTQYF. DNA of the CDR3: TGTGCCAGTAGTGCACTAGCGGGAGAGGGAGATACGCAGTATTTT. Together with reference TRBV19 and TRBJ2-3, the CDR3 gives the full variable domain: DGGITQSPKYLFRKEGQNVTLSCEQNLNHDAMYWYRQDPGQGLRLIYYSQIVNDFQKGDIAEGYSVSREKKESFPLTVTSAQKNPTAFYLCASSALAGEGDTQYFGPGTRLTVL.

The chain uses TRBV2 and TRBJ2-6, with no clear D. Trimming removed 5 bases from V and 0 bases from J, with 5 bases in between. The CDR3 is made up of 14 amino acids. CDR1 and CDR2 (germline): SNHLY, FYNNEI. The CDR3 DNA follows: TGTGCCAGCAGTTCTAACTCTGGGGCCAACGTCCTGACTTTC. This sequence encodes CASSSNSGANVLTF.

V usage is TRBV5-1 and J usage is TRBJ2-7, with D possibly TRBD1 on 6 matching bases. V was pared by 2 bases and J by 5 bases, with 17 bases between. The germline V gene has CDR1 SGHRS and CDR2 YFSETQ. CDR3 size: 15 residues. In DNA, the CDR3 is TGCGCCAGCAGCTTAGAGTCCCGGGACATAGACGAGCAGTACTTC. Residues: CASSLESRDIDEQYF.

This clone was counted a few times. V usage is TRBV15 and J usage is TRBJ1-2; 9 positions match TRBD1. After removal of 8 bases from V and 7 bases from J, the junction contained 17 bases not matched to a gene. CDR1 LNHNV and CDR2 YYDKDF come from the germline V gene (reference sequence). This CDR3 is 16 amino acids long. In nucleotides, the CDR3 is TGTGCCACCCTTCGGGGGGGACAGGGTGTGTCGGGTGGCTACACCTTC. Protein: CATLRGGQGVSGGYTF. The full variable domain, rest sourced from reference TRBV15 and TRBJ1-2, is DAMVIQNPRYQVTQFGKPVTLSCSQTLNHNVMYWYQQKSSQAPKLLFHYYDKDFNNEADTPDNFQSRRPNTSFCFLDIRSPGLGDTAMYLCATLRGGQGVSGGYTFGSGTRLTVV.

The genes are TRBV5-1 and TRBJ2-1; TRBD1 matches 8 bases. In germline, CDR1 is SGHRS, CDR2 YFSETQ. J was trimmed by 7 bases and V by 5 bases; bases with no gene match: 20. This CDR3 comprises 18 residues. The DNA for the CDR3 is TGCGCCAGCAGGCAGGGGGCCTTCCCCATACCCCAGGGGAATGAGCAGTTCTTC. Translation: CASRQGAFPIPQGNEQFF.

This chain uses TRBV7-8 with TRBJ2-1; 7 bases line up with TRBD1. In germline, CDR1 is SGHVS, CDR2 FQNEAQ. The CDR3 is made up of 14 amino acids. Trimming cost V 3 bases and J 4 bases; bases outside gene matches: 3. The CDR3 reads CASSFGTEYNEQFF. As DNA, the CDR3 is TGTGCCAGCAGCTTTGGGACAGAATACAATGAGCAGTTCTTC.

The chain's CDR3 is CASSGTPGETQYF. The DNA of the CDR3 is TGCGCCAGCAGCGGGACTCCTGGCGAGACCCAGTACTTC. The chain carries TRBV4-1 and TRBJ2-5; D perhaps matches TRBD2 (6 bases). Trimming removed 5 bases from V and 5 bases from J, with 12 bases in between. Per germline, CDR1 MGHRA and CDR2 YSYEKL. The CDR3 consists of 13 residues.

The J gene is TRBJ2-3, the V gene TRBV23-1, with 8 bases that match TRBD2. TRBV23-1 is given ORF status, its function remaining uncertain. CDR3 size: 17 residues. V dropped 4 bases and J dropped 1; count of bases not matched to a gene: 10. In nucleotides, the CDR3 is TGCGCCAGCAGTCTACCCCAGGGGCGGGAGGGCACAGATACGCAGTATTTT. Residues: CASSLPQGREGTDTQYF.

The rearrangement uses TRBV29-1 and TRBJ2-7; D gene unclear. Trimming shortened V by 1 base and J by 2 bases, and 9 bases separated the two germline ends. CDR3 length equals 13 residues. Germline CDR1 is SQVTM and CDR2 is ANQGSEA. In DNA, the CDR3 is TGCAGCGTTGAAGGTCCGGAGACCTACGAGCAGTACGTC. This codes for CSVEGPETYEQYV.

The chain links TRBV10-3 to TRBJ2-7; 7 nucleotides match TRBD2. The germline V gene encodes CDR1 ENHRY and CDR2 SYGVKD. Trimming took 4 bases from V and 0 from J; bases not matched to a gene: 12. The CDR3 has 17 amino acids. The CDR3 DNA reads as TGTGCCATCAGTGGCGGGGGAGGGCAGAAGGTCTCCTACGAGCAGTACTTC. This codes for CAISGGGGQKVSYEQYF.